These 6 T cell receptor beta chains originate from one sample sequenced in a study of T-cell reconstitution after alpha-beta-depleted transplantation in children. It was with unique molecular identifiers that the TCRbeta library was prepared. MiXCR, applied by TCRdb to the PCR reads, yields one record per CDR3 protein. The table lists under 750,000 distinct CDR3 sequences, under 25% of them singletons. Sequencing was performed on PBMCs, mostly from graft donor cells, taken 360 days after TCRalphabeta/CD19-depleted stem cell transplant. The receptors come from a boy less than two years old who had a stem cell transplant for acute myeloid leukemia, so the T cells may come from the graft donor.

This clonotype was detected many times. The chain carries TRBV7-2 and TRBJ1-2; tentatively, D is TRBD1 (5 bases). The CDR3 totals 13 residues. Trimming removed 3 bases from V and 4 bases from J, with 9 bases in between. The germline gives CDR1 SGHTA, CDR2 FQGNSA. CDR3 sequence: CASSFDSFYGYTF. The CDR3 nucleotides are TGTGCCAGCAGCTTCGACAGCTTCTATGGCTACACCTTC.

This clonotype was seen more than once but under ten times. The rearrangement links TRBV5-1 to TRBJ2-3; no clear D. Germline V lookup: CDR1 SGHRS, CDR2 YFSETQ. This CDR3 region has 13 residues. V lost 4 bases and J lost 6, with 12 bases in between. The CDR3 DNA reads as TGCGCCAGCAGCGCGTCGAACGCGGATACGCAGTATTTT. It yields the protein CASSASNADTQYF.

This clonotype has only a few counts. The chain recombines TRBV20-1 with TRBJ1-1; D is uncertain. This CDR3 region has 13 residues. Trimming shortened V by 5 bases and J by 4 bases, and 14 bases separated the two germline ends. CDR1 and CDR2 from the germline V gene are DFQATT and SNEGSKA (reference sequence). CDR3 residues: CSARAAFRTEAFF. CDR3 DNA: TGCAGTGCTCGGGCCGCGTTTCGCACTGAAGCTTTCTTT.

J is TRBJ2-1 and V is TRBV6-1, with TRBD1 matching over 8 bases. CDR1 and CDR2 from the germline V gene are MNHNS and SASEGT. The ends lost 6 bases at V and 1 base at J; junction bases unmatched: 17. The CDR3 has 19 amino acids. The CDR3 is CASRGTGDIRRGSYNEQFF. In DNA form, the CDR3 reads TGTGCCAGCAGAGGGACAGGTGACATCCGACGGGGGTCCTACAATGAGCAGTTCTTC.

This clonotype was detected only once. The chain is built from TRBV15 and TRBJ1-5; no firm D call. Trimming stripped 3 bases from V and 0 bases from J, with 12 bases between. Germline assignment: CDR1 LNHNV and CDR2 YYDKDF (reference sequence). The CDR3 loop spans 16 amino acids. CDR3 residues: CATSSFRFSSNQPQHF. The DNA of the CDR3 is TGTGCCACCAGCAGTTTCAGATTCTCTAGCAATCAGCCCCAGCATTTT.

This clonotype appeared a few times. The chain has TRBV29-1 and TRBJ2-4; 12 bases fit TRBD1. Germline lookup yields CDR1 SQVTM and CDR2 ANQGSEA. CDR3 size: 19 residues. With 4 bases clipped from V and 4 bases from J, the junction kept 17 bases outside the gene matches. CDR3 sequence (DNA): TGCAGCGTTGGTTTCCCCGGGACAGGGGGCGCCGGGTGGAAAAACATTCAGTACTTC. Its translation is CSVGFPGTGGAGWKNIQYF.